The 8 T cell receptor beta chains below come from one sample, sequenced in a study of blood T cell repertoires in COVID-19. The table came from immunoSEQ multiplex PCR; TCRdb's copy has only in-frame clones and leaves some out. Among around 200,000 clones listed, about 86% were seen once. Material: peripheral blood. The receptors originated from a man aged 55 to 70 who had recovered from COVID-19.

This chain connects TRBV5-1 to TRBJ2-4, with D possibly TRBD2 on 5 matching bases. The CDR3 extends over 14 amino acids. V was cut by 1 base and J by 5 bases, with 10 bases left in between. Germline CDR1 is SGHRS and CDR2 is YFSETQ. The CDR3 DNA reads TGCGCCAGCAGCTTGTCCGGGGTGCAAAACATTCAGTACTTC. It is translated as CASSLSGVQNIQYF.

Notes on this clone: Other DNA sequences in this sample translate to the same CDR3. V gene TRBV7-9 combines with J gene TRBJ1-5, with 8 bases fitting TRBD1. The CDR3 is made up of 13 amino acids. CDR1 is SEHNR, CDR2 FQNEAQ, per germline (reference sequence). V lost 5 bases, J lost 6 bases, and 3 bases stayed unmatched. The CDR3 reads CASSLTGGQPQHF. CDR3 nucleotides: TGTGCCAGCAGCCTCACAGGGGGTCAGCCCCAGCATTTT.

The chain uses TRBV19 and TRBJ1-6; D gene unclear. Germline V CDR1 and CDR2: LNHDA, SQIVND (reference sequence). The CDR3 extends over 15 amino acids. Trimming took off 2 bases at V and 6 bases at J, with 11 bases between the two ends. The CDR3 DNA reads as TGTGCCAGTAGTATAACCGGGATACCTAATTCACCCCTCCACTTT. Its protein product is CASSITGIPNSPLHF.

The V and J genes are TRBV30 and TRBJ1-5, with 7 bases that match TRBD1. CDR3 length: 15 residues. The junction had 10 bases not matched to a gene; V was cut back by 2 bases and J by 6 bases. Germline lookup yields CDR1 GTSNPN and CDR2 SVGIG (reference sequence). The CDR3 reads CAWSPRQGGSQPQHF. The CDR3 DNA sequence: TGTGCCTGGAGTCCTAGACAGGGAGGAAGTCAGCCCCAGCATTTT.

The CDR3 protein is CASTGTGIRAFF. The CDR3 DNA follows: TGTGCCAGTACCGGGACAGGGATTCGAGCTTTCTTT. This chain connects TRBV28 to TRBJ1-1; TRBD1 agrees at 9 bases. V lost 9 bases, J lost 10 bases, and 9 bases stayed unmatched. The CDR3 has 12 residues. Germline CDR1 MDHEN, CDR2 SYDVKM. Full variable domain (rest looked up from reference TRBV28 and TRBJ1-1): DVKVTQSSRYLVKRTGEKVFLECVQDMDHENMFWYRQDPGLGLRLIYFSYDVKMKEKGDIPEGYSVSREKKERFSLILESASTNQTSMYLCASTGTGIRAFFGQGTRLTVV.

This chain connects TRBV6-2 or TRBV6-3 to TRBJ2-3, with D possibly TRBD2 on 6 matching bases. Trimming removed 0 bases at V and 6 bases at J, with 19 bases between. CDR3 length: 17 residues. The germline CDR1 and CDR2 sequences are MNHEY and SVGEGT. The DNA for the CDR3 is TGTGCCAGCAGTTACTCGGAACTAGCTTTCGACTCCGATACGCAGTATTTT. Protein: CASSYSELAFDSDTQYF.

The V gene is TRBV14, the J gene TRBJ1-1, with 9 nucleotides matching TRBD1. CDR3 length: 16 amino acids. The ends lost 2 bases at V and 0 bases at J; junction bases unmatched: 4. The V gene's germline CDR1 is SGHDN and CDR2 FVKESK. The CDR3 DNA sequence: TGTGCCAGCAGCCAATGGACAGGGGTCATGAACACTGAAGCTTTCTTT. This gives the protein CASSQWTGVMNTEAFF. Variable domain in full (rest from reference TRBV14 and TRBJ1-1): EAGVTQFPSHSVIEKGQTVTLRCDPISGHDNLYWYRRVMGKEIKFLLHFVKESKQDESGMPNNRFLAERTGGTYSTLKVQPAELEDSGVYFCASSQWTGVMNTEAFFGQGTRLTVV.

The CDR3: CASRTGTAQPQHF. DNA for the CDR3: TGTGCCAGCAGGACCGGGACAGCGCAGCCCCAGCATTTT. This sequence joins TRBV2 and TRBJ1-5; 7 bases map to TRBD1. The V gene end was trimmed by 6 bases and the J gene end by 7 bases; junction bases not matched to a gene: 6. The germline gives CDR1 SNHLY, CDR2 FYNNEI. CDR3 length: 13 residues.